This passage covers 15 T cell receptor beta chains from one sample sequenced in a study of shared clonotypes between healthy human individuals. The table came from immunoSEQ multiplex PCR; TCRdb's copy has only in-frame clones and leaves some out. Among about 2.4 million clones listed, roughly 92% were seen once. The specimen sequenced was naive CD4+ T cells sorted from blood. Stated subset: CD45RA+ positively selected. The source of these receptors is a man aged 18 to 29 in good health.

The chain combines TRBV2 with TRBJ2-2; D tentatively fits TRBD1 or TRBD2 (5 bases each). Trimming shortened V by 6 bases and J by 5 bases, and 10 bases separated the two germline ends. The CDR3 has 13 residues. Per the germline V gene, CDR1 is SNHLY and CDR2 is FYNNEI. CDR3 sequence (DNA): TGTGCCAGCAGGGGCTGGGGGACCGGGGAGCTGTTTTTT. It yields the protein CASRGWGTGELFF.

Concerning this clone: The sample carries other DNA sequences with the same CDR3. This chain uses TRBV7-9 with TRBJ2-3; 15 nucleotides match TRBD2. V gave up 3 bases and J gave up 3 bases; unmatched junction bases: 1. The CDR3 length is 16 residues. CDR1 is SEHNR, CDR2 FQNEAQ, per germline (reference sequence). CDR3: CASSFGTSGGTDTQYF. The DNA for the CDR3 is TGTGCCAGCAGCTTCGGGACTAGCGGGGGGACAGATACGCAGTATTTT.

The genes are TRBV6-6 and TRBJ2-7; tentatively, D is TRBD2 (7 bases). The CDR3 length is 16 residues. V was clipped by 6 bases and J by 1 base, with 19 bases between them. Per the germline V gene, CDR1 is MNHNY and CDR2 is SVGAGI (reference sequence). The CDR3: CASSPREGDRSYEQYF. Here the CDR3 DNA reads TGTGCCAGCAGCCCCAGGGAGGGAGACAGGTCCTACGAGCAGTACTTC.

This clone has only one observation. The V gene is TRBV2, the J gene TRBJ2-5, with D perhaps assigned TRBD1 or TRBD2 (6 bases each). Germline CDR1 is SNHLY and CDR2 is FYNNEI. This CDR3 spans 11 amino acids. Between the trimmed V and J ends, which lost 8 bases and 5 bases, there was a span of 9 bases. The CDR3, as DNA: TGTGCCAGCGTAGGGGGGGAGACCCAGTACTTC. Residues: CASVGGETQYF.

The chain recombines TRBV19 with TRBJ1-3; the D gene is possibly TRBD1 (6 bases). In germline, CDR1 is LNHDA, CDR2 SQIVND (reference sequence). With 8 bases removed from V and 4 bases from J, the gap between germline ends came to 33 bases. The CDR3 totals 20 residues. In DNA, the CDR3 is TGTGCCAGTGGCCCAAATTTGTGGATCGGACCAGGGGTTTCGGGAAACACCATATATTTT. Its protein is CASGPNLWIGPGVSGNTIYF.

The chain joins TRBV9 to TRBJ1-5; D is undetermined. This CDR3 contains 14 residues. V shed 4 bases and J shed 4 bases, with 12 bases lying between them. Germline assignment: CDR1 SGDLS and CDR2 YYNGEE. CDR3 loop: CASSSSDGNQPQHF. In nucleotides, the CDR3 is TGTGCCAGCAGCTCTTCGGACGGGAATCAGCCCCAGCATTTT.

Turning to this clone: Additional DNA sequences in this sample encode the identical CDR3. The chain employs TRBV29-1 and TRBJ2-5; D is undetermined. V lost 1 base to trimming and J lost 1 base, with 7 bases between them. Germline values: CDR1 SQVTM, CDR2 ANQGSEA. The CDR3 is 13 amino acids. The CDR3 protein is CSVEGRFQETQYF. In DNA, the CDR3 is TGCAGCGTTGAAGGGCGGTTCCAAGAGACCCAGTACTTC.

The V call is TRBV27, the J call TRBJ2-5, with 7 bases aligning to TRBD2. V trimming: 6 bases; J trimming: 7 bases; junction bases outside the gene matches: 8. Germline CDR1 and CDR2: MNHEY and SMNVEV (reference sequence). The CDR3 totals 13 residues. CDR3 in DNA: TGTGCCAGCAGCCTTGGGGGGGGGAGGACCCAGTACTTC. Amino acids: CASSLGGGRTQYF.

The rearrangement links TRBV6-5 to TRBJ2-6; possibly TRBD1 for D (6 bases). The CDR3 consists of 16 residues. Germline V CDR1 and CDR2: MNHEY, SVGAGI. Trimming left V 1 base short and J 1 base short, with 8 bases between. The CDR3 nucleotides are TGTGCCAGCAGTTACTTGGGGGCTTCTGGGGCCAACGTCCTGACTTTC. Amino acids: CASSYLGASGANVLTF.

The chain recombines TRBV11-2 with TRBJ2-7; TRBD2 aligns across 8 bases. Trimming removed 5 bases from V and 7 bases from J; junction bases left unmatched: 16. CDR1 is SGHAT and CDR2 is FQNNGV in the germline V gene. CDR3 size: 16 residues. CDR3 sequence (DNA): TGTGCCAGCAGCGTAAATAGCGGGAACTCAGCTGGGGAGCAGTACTTC. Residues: CASSVNSGNSAGEQYF. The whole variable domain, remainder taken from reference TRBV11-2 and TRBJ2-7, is EAGVAQSPRYKIIEKRQSVAFWCNPISGHATLYWYQQILGQGPKLLIQFQNNGVVDDSQLPKDRFSAERLKGVDSTLKIQPAKLEDSAVYLCASSVNSGNSAGEQYFGPGTRLTVT.

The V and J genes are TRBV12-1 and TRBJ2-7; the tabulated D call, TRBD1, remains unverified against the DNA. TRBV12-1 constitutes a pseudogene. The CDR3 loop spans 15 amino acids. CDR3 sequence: CASSYRDRASYEQYF. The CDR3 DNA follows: TGTGCCAGCAGTTACCGGGACAGGGCGTCCTACGAGCAGTACTTC.

The CDR3 protein is CASLLRGSVGGYTF. In DNA form, the CDR3 reads TGTGCCAGCCTCCTAAGAGGGTCCGTGGGGGGCTACACCTTC. The genes are TRBV27 and TRBJ1-2, with D uncertain. There are 14 residues in the CDR3. Germline values: CDR1 MNHEY, CDR2 SMNVEV (reference sequence). V dropped 8 bases and J dropped 8 bases, with 21 bases sitting between them.

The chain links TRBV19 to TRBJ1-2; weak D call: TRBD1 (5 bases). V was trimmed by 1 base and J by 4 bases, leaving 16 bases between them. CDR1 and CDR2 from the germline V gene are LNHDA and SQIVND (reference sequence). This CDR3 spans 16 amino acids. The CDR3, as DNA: TGTGCCAGTAGTATAGTGGCTAGGGGTCCCATCTATGGCTACACCTTC. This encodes CASSIVARGPIYGYTF.

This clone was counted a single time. In DNA form, the CDR3 reads TGTGCCTGGGACCCCGCAGGAAATTCACCCCTCCACTTT. Translated, it gives CAWDPAGNSPLHF. V gene TRBV30 combines with J gene TRBJ1-6; no definite D call. Germline loops: CDR1 GTSNPN, CDR2 SVGIG (reference sequence). Trimming stripped 5 bases from V and 7 bases from J, with 12 bases between. This CDR3 spans 13 amino acids. Variable domain in full (rest from reference TRBV30 and TRBJ1-6): SQTIHQWPATLVQPVGSPLSLECTVEGTSNPNLYWYRQAAGRGLQLLFYSVGIGQISSEVPQNLSASRPQDRQFILSSKKLLLSDSGFYLCAWDPAGNSPLHFGNGTRLTVT.

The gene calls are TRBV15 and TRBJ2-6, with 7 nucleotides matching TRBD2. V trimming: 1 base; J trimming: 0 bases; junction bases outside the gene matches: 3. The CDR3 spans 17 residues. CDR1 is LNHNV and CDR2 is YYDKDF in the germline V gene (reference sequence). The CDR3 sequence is CATSRVGGSSGANVLTF. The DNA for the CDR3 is TGTGCCACCAGCAGAGTCGGGGGGAGCTCTGGGGCCAACGTCCTGACTTTC. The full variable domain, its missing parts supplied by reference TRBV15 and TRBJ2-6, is DAMVIQNPRYQVTQFGKPVTLSCSQTLNHNVMYWYQQKSSQAPKLLFHYYDKDFNNEADTPDNFQSRRPNTSFCFLDIRSPGLGDTAMYLCATSRVGGSSGANVLTFGAGSRLTVL.